The sample holds a few counts of the clone carrying this TCR beta chain. This entry is derived from a study of blood T cell repertoires in COVID-19. As handled by the study authors: The assay estimated nucleated cells by amplifying reference gene primers. The repertoire was sequenced with immunoSEQ multiplex PCR; TCRdb's copy has only in-frame clones and lacks some. The DNA was the basis for D and trimming; V, J and clone size are from that table. The sample lists 180,000 or so clones, about 70% occurring once. The trim removed 0 bases at V and 2 bases at J, leaving 4 bases unmatched. The germline gives CDR1 SGHTA, CDR2 FQGNSA. The CDR3 has 17 amino acids.

The chain recombines TRBV7-2 with TRBJ1-2; the match to TRBD1 covers 12 bases. The clonotype comes from a woman between 45 and 65 years old with active or convalescent COVID-19. The material sequenced was peripheral blood. The CDR3 nucleotides read TGTGCCAGCAGCTTAGCCGGGACAGGGGGCTCGAACTATGGCTACACCTTC. Protein: CASSLAGTGGSNYGYTF.